These T cell receptor beta chains were read from a single sample in a study of blood T cells in healthy people across ages. TCRdb redid the calling of the 5' RACE reads with MiXCR, one entry per CDR3 protein. The table lists 650,000 to 950,000 distinct CDR3 sequences, 40% to 50% of them singletons. The source material was blood. The receptor source for this set is a man in his 60s in good health. Both conserved end residues are part of each CDR3. Each record gives: J gene, clone size, D gene, V gene, CDR3 DNA, CDR3 protein. A D gene is named only where the DNA matches it firmly. Not all rows give a size; the values are once, few, many and, for expanded clones, a class.

TRBJ2-1	many	TRBD2	TRBV24-1	TGTGCCACCAGTGACCCGACTAGCGGGGGGAGTGATGAGCAGTTCTTC	CATSDPTSGGSDEQFF
TRBJ2-7	NA	TRBD1	TRBV6-1	TGTGCCAGCAGTGAGTGGGACAGGGGGTCCCACGAGCAGTACTTC	CASSEWDRGSHEQYF
TRBJ1-6	NA	NA	TRBV6-6	TGTGCCAGCAGGGACCCCGGCCGGGGTCCCCTCCACTTT	CASRDPGRGPLHF
TRBJ1-2	NA	NA	TRBV29-1	TGCAGCGTTGCATCCCTTGTCGGTGGCTACACCTTC	CSVASLVGGYTF
TRBJ2-1	NA	TRBD2	TRBV4-1	TGCGCCACACGTGGGGGGGCTAGCGGGGACAATGAGCAGTTCTTC	CATRGGASGDNEQFF
TRBJ2-6	many	TRBD1	TRBV4-1	TGCGCCAGCAGCCAAATAACAGGGGCTGGGGCCAACGTCCTGACTTTC	CASSQITGAGANVLTF
TRBJ2-5	NA	NA	TRBV20-1	TGCAGTGCTAGGGGGGGCGGGTGGCAAGAGACCCAGTACTTC	CSARGGGWQETQYF
TRBJ1-4	NA	TRBD1	TRBV13	TGTGCCAGCAGTCAAGGGACAGGGATGAGAGCTAATGAAAAACTGTTTTTT	CASSQGTGMRANEKLFF
TRBJ2-1	NA	TRBD2	TRBV11-2	TGTGCCAGCAGCCCTACTAGCGGGGTATGGGTCAATGAGCAGTTCTTC	CASSPTSGVWVNEQFF
TRBJ1-1	NA	NA	TRBV20-1	TGCAGTGCCATGCAGGGATTAACTGAAGCTTTCTTT	CSAMQGLTEAFF
TRBJ2-1	NA	TRBD2	TRBV20-1	TGCAGTGCAGCCGCGGGGGGGCTATCCAGTGAGCAGTTCTTC	CSAAAGGLSSEQFF
TRBJ2-5	NA	TRBD1	TRBV7-8	TGTGCCGGCAGCTCCGGACAGGGGGCTATACCATCGGAGACCCAGTACTTC	CAGSSGQGAIPSETQYF
TRBJ1-2	NA	TRBD1	TRBV4-1	TGCGCCAGCAGCCAGTACCACCCGGGACAGGGGGTTTATGGCTACACCTTC	CASSQYHPGQGVYGYTF
TRBJ2-5	NA	NA	TRBV6-5	TGTGCCAGCAGTCCCACCGGGGGAGTACGAGAGACCCAGTACTTC	CASSPTGGVRETQYF
TRBJ2-5	NA	NA	TRBV7-2	TGTGCCACCGGGACGCCAAGGCGGGCTCAAGAGACCCAGTACTTC	CATGTPRRAQETQYF
TRBJ2-6	NA	NA	TRBV7-9	TGTGCCAGCAGCCCGGCATTAACTGGGGCCAACGTCCTGACTTTC	CASSPALTGANVLTF
TRBJ2-7	NA	NA	TRBV4-3	TGCGCCAGCAGCCATATCGAAGGGGCCTACGAGCAGTACTTC	CASSHIEGAYEQYF
TRBJ1-2	NA	NA	TRBV4-3	TGCGCCAGCAGCCAAATCGGGAAGGGAACTACTAACTATGGCTACACCTTC	CASSQIGKGTTNYGYTF
TRBJ1-4	many	TRBD1	TRBV6-6	TGTGCCAGCAGCTCCGACAGGGGTGAAAAACTGTTTTTT	CASSSDRGEKLFF
TRBJ2-1	NA	TRBD1	TRBV7-2	TGTGCCAGCAGGCCCGGTGGGGGACAGGTCCGCAATGAGCAGTTCTTC	CASRPGGGQVRNEQFF
TRBJ2-1	NA	TRBD2	TRBV5-8	TGTGCCAGCAGCTTCATAGCGGGGAAGATTTACAATGAGCAGTTCTTC	CASSFIAGKIYNEQFF
TRBJ2-7	NA	TRBD2	TRBV7-3	TGTGCCAGCAGTATGCGGGGGGAGACCAAGCAGTACTTC	CASSMRGETKQYF
TRBJ2-5	NA	NA	TRBV6-1	TGTGCCAGCAGTGAACCCAGGGCGAGCCAAGAGACCCAGTACTTC	CASSEPRASQETQYF
TRBJ1-5	NA	NA	TRBV4-3	TGCGCCAGCAGCCAAGATTGGGCAGGGTCAAATCAGCCCCAGCATTTT	CASSQDWAGSNQPQHF
TRBJ2-3	many	NA	TRBV5-1	TGCGCCAGCAGCTTGAGCCGGACAGCCTCCCAGACGCAGTATTTT	CASSLSRTASQTQYF
TRBJ1-2	NA	TRBD1	TRBV3-1	TGTGCCAGCAGCCCAAGGGGAGTGGACAGGGGACGCGGCCACACCTTC	CASSPRGVDRGRGHTF